A selection of T cell receptor beta chains follows, all from one sample in a study of T-cell reconstitution after alpha-beta-depleted transplantation in children. TCRdb re-analysed the PCR reads in MiXCR, keeping a single row per CDR3 protein. The sample holds about a million distinct CDR3 sequences; around 30% are singletons and the top ten take about 28%. This material consisted of PBMCs, mostly from graft donor cells, taken 360 days after TCRalphabeta/CD19-depleted stem cell transplant. Source of these receptors: a boy younger than two who had a stem cell transplant for SCID, so the T cells may come from the graft donor. CDR3s include the opening cysteine and the closing phenylalanine or tryptophan.

TRBV24-1,CATSSFPSGANVLTF
TRBV9,CASSEGLKDTEAFF
TRBV12-3/TRBV12-4,CASSLGQGMTEAFF
TRBV13,CASSFFSGTGVHTIYF
TRBV12-3/TRBV12-4,CASSGSSSPAETQYF
TRBV12-3/TRBV12-4,CASSSVGSSGTDTQYF
TRBV4-1,CASSQEEGLDTQYF
TRBV28,CASSLPGGSNQPQHF
TRBV5-1,CASSLVKLAAQETQYF
TRBV11-2,CASSSQTGTGELFF
TRBV28,CASIFSANTGELFF
TRBV20-1,CSARDRRDISYEQYF
TRBV4-1,CASSQELRGLGTQYF
TRBV4-1,CASRPGTATDTQYF
TRBV28,CASTVQPGEQFF
TRBV4-3,CASSQGLAGDTYEQYF
TRBV3-1,CASSQDYGRSYNEQFF
TRBV11-1,CASSPKQGFEETQYF
TRBV6-1,CASRPARTGTYGYTF
TRBV5-6,CASSLVRLNYGYTF
TRBV12-3/TRBV12-4,CASSFERNTEAFF
TRBV14,CASSRRYSPVGTQYF
TRBV19,CASSNYRDNEQFF
TRBV29-1,CSVGARGPYNEQFF
TRBV4-2,CASSQVWRGNTDTQYF
TRBV7-6,CASSLARQGGGSPLHF
TRBV6-1,CASSPSPRQGIYGYTF
TRBV13,CASSLGQGWNEQFF
TRBV7-6,CASSSIGGAQETQYF
TRBV19,CASSTQATEGYGYTF
TRBV10-3,CAIGGEGANSNQPQHF
TRBV12-3/TRBV12-4,CASSPPPIGGGEKLFF
TRBV18,CASSPPLFQETQYF
TRBV23-1,CASSQPNRDEQYF
TRBV11-1,CASNQPGERTQYF
TRBV6-5,CASSYRAGVGEQFF
TRBV5-1,CASSLVGTGNQPQHF
TRBV5-1,CASSLGHGGENTEAFF
TRBV12-3/TRBV12-4,CASSPGTANYGYTF
TRBV11-3,CASSLGIANTGELFF
TRBV6-6,CASSTGQGISYGYTF
TRBV20-1,CSARDRARTVNEKLFF
TRBV6-5,CASSYSRMNTEAFF
TRBV7-9,CASSPLWGKWYEQYF
TRBV2,CASSENRRQIEAFF
TRBV20-1,CSARGRGGAYYNEQFF
TRBV12-3/TRBV12-4,CASSFGGHNYEQYF
TRBV29-1,CSVRDRGPETQYF
TRBV5-1,CASSLDPTNEKLFF